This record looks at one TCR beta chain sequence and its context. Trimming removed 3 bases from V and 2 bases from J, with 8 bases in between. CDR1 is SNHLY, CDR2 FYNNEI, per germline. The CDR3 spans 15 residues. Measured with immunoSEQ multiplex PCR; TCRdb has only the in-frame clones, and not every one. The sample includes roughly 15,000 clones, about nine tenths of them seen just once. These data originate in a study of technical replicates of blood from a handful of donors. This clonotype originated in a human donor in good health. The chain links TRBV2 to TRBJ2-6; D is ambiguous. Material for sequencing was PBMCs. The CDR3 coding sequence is TGTGCCAGCAGTGATGGCGGAGCTGGGGCCAACGTCCTGACTTTC. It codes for CASSDGGAGANVLTF.